What follows are 15 T cell receptor beta chains derived from one specimen sequenced in a study of T cell responses to AZD1222 COVID-19 vaccine. Using immunoSEQ multiplex PCR, the repertoire was profiled, and TCRdb retains in-frame clones only, with some absent. The sample carries roughly 190,000 clones, roughly 93% recorded once. The sequenced sample was peripheral blood, obtained on day 0 of AZD1222 vaccination. These TCRs come from an adult in good health.

This clone was seen ten or more times. V and J are TRBV19 and TRBJ2-2, with D possibly being TRBD1 or TRBD2 (5 bases each). CDR1 and CDR2 from the germline V gene are LNHDA and SQIVND (reference sequence). This CDR3 contains 15 residues. V was shortened by 5 bases and J by 5 bases, with 15 bases between the two germline ends. The CDR3 loop is CASSLGEFQTGELFF. The CDR3 DNA sequence: TGTGCCAGTAGTTTGGGGGAGTTCCAAACCGGGGAGCTGTTTTTT.

The rearrangement joins TRBV19 to TRBJ2-2; D may be TRBD1 or TRBD2 (5 bases each). This CDR3 comprises 14 residues. V was cut by 6 bases and J by 7 bases, with 15 bases left in between. Germline CDR1 LNHDA, CDR2 SQIVND (reference sequence). This CDR3 is CASSEGQISGELFF. CDR3 bases: TGTGCCAGTAGCGAGGGGCAGATAAGCGGGGAGCTGTTTTTT.

This sequence joins TRBV25-1 and TRBJ1-2, with D unresolved. The length of the CDR3 is 13 residues. V gave up 5 bases and J gave up 2 bases, with 9 bases separating them. Germline V lookup: CDR1 MGHDK, CDR2 SYGVNS. The DNA for the CDR3 is TGTGCCAGCAGTACTGCGCGGAACTATGGCTACACCTTC. Amino acids: CASSTARNYGYTF.

The gene calls are TRBV6-6 and TRBJ1-3; TRBD1 might be the D (5 bases). V was shortened by 2 bases and J by 4 bases, with 15 bases between the two germline ends. Germline CDR1 MNHNY, CDR2 SVGAGI (reference sequence). The CDR3 is 16 residues long. CDR3 residues: CASSYGGSPGGNTIYF. CDR3 in DNA: TGTGCCAGCAGTTACGGTGGCTCACCAGGGGGAAACACCATATATTTT.

This chain links TRBV5-1 with TRBJ1-2; D may be TRBD1 (5 bases). This CDR3 region has 14 residues. From germline, CDR1 is SGHRS and CDR2 YFSETQ. V lost 1 base to trimming and J lost 5 bases, with 12 bases between them. CDR3 DNA sequence: TGCGCCAGCAGCTTGACCGGGGCTTCGTATGGCTACACCTTC. It specifies CASSLTGASYGYTF.

The V call is TRBV30, the J call TRBJ1-4; D may be TRBD1 (6 bases). Germline assignment: CDR1 GTSNPN and CDR2 SVGIG (reference sequence). V was shortened by 1 base and J by 8 bases, with 14 bases between the two germline ends. This CDR3 contains 14 residues. DNA for the CDR3: TGTGCCTGGAGTGCCTGGGGGACACGCGAAAAACTGTTTTTT. Its protein is CAWSAWGTREKLFF. Using reference TRBV30 and TRBJ1-4 for the parts outside the CDR3, the full variable domain is SQTIHQWPATLVQPVGSPLSLECTVEGTSNPNLYWYRQAAGRGLQLLFYSVGIGQISSEVPQNLSASRPQDRQFILSSKKLLLSDSGFYLCAWSAWGTREKLFFGSGTQLSVL.

The rearrangement joins TRBV4-1 to TRBJ2-1, with 11 bases identical to TRBD2. The junction had 2 bases not matched to a gene; V was cut back by 6 bases and J by 4 bases. This CDR3 has 14 amino acids. Germline-derived CDR1 and CDR2 are MGHRA and YSYEKL. The DNA for the CDR3 is TGCGCCAGCAGACGGACTAGCGGGTACAATGAGCAGTTCTTC. This sequence encodes CASRRTSGYNEQFF.

This rearrangement joins TRBV18 to TRBJ1-2; 8 bases align to TRBD1. This CDR3 has 14 amino acids. The germline V gene encodes CDR1 KGHSH and CDR2 LQKENI. Trimming cost V 3 bases and J 8 bases; bases outside gene matches: 8. The CDR3 DNA reads as TGTGCCAGCTCACCGGCGGGACAGGCTAGAGGCTACACCTTC. This sequence encodes CASSPAGQARGYTF.

This chain joins TRBV6-1 and TRBJ1-2; D is unresolved. V was trimmed by 3 bases and J by 8 bases, leaving 10 bases between them. Looked up from germline, CDR1 is MNHNS and CDR2 is SASEGT. The CDR3 consists of 12 residues. CDR3 nucleotides: TGTGCCAGCAGTGATCAAGGTTTAGGCTACACCTTC. It encodes CASSDQGLGYTF.

V gene TRBV5-1 combines with J gene TRBJ2-7; D call uncertain. Deletions cut 4 bases from V and 1 base from J, with 9 bases between. The germline V gene has CDR1 SGHRS and CDR2 YFSETQ. This CDR3 comprises 13 residues. The CDR3 reads CASSVVGSYEQYF. The CDR3 nucleotides are TGCGCCAGCAGCGTAGTTGGTTCCTACGAGCAGTACTTC.

This chain uses TRBV18 with TRBJ1-1; possibly TRBD1 for D (6 bases). From germline, CDR1 is KGHSH and CDR2 LQKENI. CDR3 length equals 16 residues. Deletions cut 0 bases from V and 0 bases from J, with 11 bases between. The CDR3 DNA follows: TGTGCCAGCTCACCACCCCGGCCAGGGGTGAACACTGAAGCTTTCTTT. Translated, it gives CASSPPRPGVNTEAFF.

The V call is TRBV11-2, the J call TRBJ1-5; no firm D call. Germline-derived CDR1 and CDR2 are SGHAT and FQNNGV. The CDR3 sequence is 16 residues long. Trimming removed 2 bases from V and 1 base from J, with 12 bases in between. DNA of the CDR3: TGTGCCAGCAGCTTATCTTTACGGAGGAGCAATCAGCCCCAGCATTTT. Its protein product is CASSLSLRRSNQPQHF.

This chain uses TRBV19 with TRBJ2-7; tentative D call: TRBD2 (6 bases). Germline loops: CDR1 LNHDA, CDR2 SQIVND (reference sequence). V was pared by 3 bases and J by 10 bases, with 16 bases between. The CDR3 length is 13 residues. The CDR3 DNA reads as TGTGCCAGTAGTATGACTAGGCAAGCGTCTCAGTACTTC. Residues: CASSMTRQASQYF. Drawing the rest from reference TRBV19 and TRBJ2-7, the complete variable domain is DGGITQSPKYLFRKEGQNVTLSCEQNLNHDAMYWYRQDPGQGLRLIYYSQIVNDFQKGDIAEGYSVSREKKESFPLTVTSAQKNPTAFYLCASSMTRQASQYFGPGTRLTVT.

The CDR3 DNA reads TGTGCCAGCACCATACGGGGCAATTGGAATTCACCCCTCCACTTT. Translation gives CASTIRGNWNSPLHF. The gene calls are TRBV6-6 and TRBJ1-6; a possible D gene is TRBD1 (5 bases). The V and J ends lost 7 bases and 7 bases respectively, with 17 bases between them. The germline CDR1 and CDR2 sequences are MNHNY and SVGAGI (reference sequence). The CDR3 has 15 amino acids.

This sequence joins TRBV28 and TRBJ1-2, with 9 bases aligning to TRBD1. Per the germline V gene, CDR1 is MDHEN and CDR2 is SYDVKM. V shed 5 bases, J shed 4 bases, and the junction held 5 bases outside the gene matches. CDR3 length: 14 amino acids. The CDR3 bases are TGTGCCAGCAGTCCCGGACAGGGGAGCTATGGCTACACCTTC. Translation: CASSPGQGSYGYTF.